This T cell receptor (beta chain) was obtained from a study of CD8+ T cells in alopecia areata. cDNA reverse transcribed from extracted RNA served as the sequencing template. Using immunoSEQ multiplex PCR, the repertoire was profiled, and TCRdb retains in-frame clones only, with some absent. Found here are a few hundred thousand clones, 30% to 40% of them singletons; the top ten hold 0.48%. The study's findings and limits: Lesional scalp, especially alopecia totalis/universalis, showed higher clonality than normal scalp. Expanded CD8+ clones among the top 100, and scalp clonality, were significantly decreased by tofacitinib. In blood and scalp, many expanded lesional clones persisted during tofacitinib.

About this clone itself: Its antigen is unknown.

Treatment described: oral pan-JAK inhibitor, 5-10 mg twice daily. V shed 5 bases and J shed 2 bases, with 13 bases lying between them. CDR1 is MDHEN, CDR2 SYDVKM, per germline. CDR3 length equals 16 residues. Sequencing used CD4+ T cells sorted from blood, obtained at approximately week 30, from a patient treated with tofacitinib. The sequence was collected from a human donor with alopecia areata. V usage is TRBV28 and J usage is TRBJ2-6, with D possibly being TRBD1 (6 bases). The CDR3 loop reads CASSLPQGTGANVLTF. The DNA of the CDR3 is TGTGCCAGCAGTCTCCCACAGGGAACTGGGGCCAACGTCCTGACTTTC.